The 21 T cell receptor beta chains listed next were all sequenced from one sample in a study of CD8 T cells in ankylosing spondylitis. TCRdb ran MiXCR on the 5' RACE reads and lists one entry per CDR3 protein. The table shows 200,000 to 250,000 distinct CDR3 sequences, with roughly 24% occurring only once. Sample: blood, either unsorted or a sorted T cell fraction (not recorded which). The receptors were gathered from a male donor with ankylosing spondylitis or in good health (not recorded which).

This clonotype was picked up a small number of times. CDR3 sequence reads: CASSQGTEKNIQYF. CDR3 DNA sequence: TGTGCCAGCTCACAGGGGACAGAAAAAAACATTCAGTACTTC. The chain has TRBV18 and TRBJ2-4, with 7 bases matching TRBD1. V shed 4 bases, J shed 4 bases, and the junction held 4 bases outside the gene matches. Per germline, CDR1 KGHSH and CDR2 LQKENI. This CDR3 spans 14 amino acids.

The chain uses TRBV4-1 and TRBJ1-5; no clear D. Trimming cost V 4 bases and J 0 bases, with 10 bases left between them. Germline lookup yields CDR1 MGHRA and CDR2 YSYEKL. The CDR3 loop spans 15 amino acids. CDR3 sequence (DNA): TGCGCCAGCAGCCTCCAGAGTAATAGCAATCAGCCCCAGCATTTT. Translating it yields CASSLQSNSNQPQHF.

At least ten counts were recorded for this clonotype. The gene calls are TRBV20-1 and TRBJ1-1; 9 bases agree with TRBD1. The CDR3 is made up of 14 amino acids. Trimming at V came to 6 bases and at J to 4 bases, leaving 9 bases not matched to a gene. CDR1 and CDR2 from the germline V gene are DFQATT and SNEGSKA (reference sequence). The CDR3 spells CSAPNRGPGTEAFF. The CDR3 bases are TGCAGTGCCCCGAACAGGGGGCCGGGCACTGAAGCTTTCTTT.

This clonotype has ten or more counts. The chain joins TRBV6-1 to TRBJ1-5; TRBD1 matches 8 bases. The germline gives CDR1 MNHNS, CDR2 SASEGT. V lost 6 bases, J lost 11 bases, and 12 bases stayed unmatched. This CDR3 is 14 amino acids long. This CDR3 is CASRRTGKDYAQHF. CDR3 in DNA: TGTGCCAGCAGGAGGACAGGGAAGGATTATGCCCAGCATTTT.

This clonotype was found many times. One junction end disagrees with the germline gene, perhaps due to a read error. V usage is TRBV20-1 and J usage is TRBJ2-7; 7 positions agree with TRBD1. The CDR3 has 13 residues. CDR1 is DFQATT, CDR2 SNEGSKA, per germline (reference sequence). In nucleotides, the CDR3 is TGCAGTGGTAGAGGGGGCAGCTCCTACGAGCAGTACTTC. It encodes CSGRGGSSYEQYF.

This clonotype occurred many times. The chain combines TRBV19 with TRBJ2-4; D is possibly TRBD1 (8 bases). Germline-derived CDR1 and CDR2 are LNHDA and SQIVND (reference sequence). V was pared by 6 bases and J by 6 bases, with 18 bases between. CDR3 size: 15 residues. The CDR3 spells CASSPQTGEGNIQYF. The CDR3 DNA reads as TGTGCCAGTAGCCCCCAGACAGGGGAGGGAAACATTCAGTACTTC.

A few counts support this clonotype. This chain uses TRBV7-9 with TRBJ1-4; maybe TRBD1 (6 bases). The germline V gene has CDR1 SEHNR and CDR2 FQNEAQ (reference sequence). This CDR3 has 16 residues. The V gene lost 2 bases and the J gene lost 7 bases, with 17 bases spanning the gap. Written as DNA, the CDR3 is TGTGCCAGCAGCTTATGGGTAACAGGGACGGGTGAAAAACTGTTTTTT. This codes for CASSLWVTGTGEKLFF.

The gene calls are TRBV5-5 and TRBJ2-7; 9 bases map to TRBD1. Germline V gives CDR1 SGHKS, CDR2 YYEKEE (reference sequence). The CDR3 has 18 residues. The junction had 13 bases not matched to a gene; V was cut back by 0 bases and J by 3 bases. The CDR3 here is CASSLAVNKGQGHYEQYF. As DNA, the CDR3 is TGTGCCAGCAGCTTGGCGGTGAATAAGGGACAGGGTCACTACGAGCAGTACTTC.

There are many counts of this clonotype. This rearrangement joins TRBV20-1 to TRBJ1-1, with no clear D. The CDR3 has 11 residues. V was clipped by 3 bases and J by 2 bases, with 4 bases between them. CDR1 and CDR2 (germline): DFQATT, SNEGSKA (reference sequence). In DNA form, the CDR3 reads TGCAGTGCTAGGCTTAACACTGAAGCTTTCTTT. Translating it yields CSARLNTEAFF.

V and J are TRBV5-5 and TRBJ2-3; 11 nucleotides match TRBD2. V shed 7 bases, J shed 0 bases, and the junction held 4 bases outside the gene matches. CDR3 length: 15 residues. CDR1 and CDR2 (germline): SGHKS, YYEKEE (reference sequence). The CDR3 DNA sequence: TGTGCCAGCGGGACTAGCGGTTATAGCACAGATACGCAGTATTTT. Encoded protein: CASGTSGYSTDTQYF.

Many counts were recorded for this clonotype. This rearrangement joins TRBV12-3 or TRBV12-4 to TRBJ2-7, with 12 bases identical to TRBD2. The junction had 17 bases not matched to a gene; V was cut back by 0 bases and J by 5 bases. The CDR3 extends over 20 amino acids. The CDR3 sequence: CASSLARLAGESNPLDEQYF. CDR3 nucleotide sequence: TGTGCCAGCAGTTTAGCTAGACTAGCGGGAGAGTCCAACCCCCTCGACGAGCAGTACTTC.

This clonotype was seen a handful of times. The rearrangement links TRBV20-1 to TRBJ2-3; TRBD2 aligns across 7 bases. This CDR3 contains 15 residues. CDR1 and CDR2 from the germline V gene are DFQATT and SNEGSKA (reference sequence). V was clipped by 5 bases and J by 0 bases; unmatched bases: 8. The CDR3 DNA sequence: TGCAGTGCTTACCGGGCTAGCGGTAGCACAGATACGCAGTATTTT. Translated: CSAYRASGSTDTQYF.

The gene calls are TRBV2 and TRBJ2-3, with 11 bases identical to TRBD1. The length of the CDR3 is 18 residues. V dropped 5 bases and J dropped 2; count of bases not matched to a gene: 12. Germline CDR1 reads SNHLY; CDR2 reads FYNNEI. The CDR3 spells CASSRITGQGVLTDTQYF. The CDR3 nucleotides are TGTGCCAGCAGTCGTATTACGGGACAGGGGGTTCTCACAGATACGCAGTATTTT.

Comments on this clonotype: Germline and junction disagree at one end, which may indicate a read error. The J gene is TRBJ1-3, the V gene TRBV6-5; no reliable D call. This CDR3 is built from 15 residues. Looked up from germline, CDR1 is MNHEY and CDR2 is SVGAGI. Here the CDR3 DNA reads TGTGCCAGCAGTGACTCAAAGAGCTCTGGAAACACCATATATTTT. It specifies CASSDSKSSGNTIYF.

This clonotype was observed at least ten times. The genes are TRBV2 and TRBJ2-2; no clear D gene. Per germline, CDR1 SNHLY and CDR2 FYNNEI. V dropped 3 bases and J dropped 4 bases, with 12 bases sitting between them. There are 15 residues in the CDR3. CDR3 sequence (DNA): TGTGCCAGCAGTGAGAAAGCCCTTAGCACCGGGGAGCTGTTTTTT. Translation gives CASSEKALSTGELFF.

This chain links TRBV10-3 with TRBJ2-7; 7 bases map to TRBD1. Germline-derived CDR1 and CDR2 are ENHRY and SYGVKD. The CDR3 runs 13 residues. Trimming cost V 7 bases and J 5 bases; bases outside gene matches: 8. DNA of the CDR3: TGTGCCATCACCCGGGACAGCGGTGACGAGCAGTACTTC. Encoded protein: CAITRDSGDEQYF.

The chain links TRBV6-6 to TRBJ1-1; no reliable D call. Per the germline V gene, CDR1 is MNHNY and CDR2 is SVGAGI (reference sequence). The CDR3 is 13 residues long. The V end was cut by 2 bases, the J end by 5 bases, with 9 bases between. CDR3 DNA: TGTGCCAGCAGTTACGAAGGCAGGACTGAAGCTTTCTTT. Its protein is CASSYEGRTEAFF.

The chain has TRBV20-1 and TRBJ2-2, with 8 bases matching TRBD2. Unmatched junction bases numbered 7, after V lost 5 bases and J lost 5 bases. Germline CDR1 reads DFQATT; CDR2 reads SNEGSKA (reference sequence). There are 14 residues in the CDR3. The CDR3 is CSAEGLGGTGELFF. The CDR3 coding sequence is TGCAGTGCTGAGGGACTAGGGGGGACCGGGGAGCTGTTTTTT.

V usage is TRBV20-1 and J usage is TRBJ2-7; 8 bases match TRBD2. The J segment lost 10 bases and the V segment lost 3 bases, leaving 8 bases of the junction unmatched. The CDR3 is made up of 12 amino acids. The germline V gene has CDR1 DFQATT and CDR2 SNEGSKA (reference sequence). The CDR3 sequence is CSASLTAGDQYF. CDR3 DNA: TGCAGTGCTAGTCTGACAGCGGGGGACCAGTACTTC.

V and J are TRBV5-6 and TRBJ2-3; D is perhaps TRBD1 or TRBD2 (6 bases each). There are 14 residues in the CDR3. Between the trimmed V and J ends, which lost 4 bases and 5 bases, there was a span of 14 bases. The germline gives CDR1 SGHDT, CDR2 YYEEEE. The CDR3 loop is CASSVDRRGDTQYF. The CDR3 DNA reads TGTGCCAGCAGCGTCGACAGGAGGGGAGATACGCAGTATTTT.

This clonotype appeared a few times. The CDR3 here is CASSPGGLAKNIQYF. CDR3 DNA sequence: TGTGCCAGCAGCCCCGGAGGACTAGCCAAAAACATTCAGTACTTC. The chain couples TRBV7-2 to TRBJ2-4; maybe TRBD2 (5 bases). The CDR3 is 15 amino acids. The V end lost 5 bases, the J end lost 0 bases, and 11 bases lay between the germline ends. Germline V CDR1 and CDR2: SGHTA, FQGNSA. Supplemented by reference TRBV7-2 and TRBJ2-4, the full variable domain reads GAGVSQSPSNKVTEKGKDVELRCDPISGHTALYWYRQSLGQGLEFLIYFQGNSAPDKSGLPSDRFSAERTGGSVSTLTIQRTQQEDSAVYLCASSPGGLAKNIQYFGAGTRLSVL.